The sequence of this T cell receptor beta chain was determined in a study of a mutant IDH1 vaccine in newly diagnosed glioma (dated by TCRdb to 2020 to 2022). Regarding the research as a whole: Patients were given eight vaccinations, in weeks 1, 3, 5, 7, 11, 15, 19 and 23, which matched visits V03 through V10. Vaccination began 4-6 weeks after radiotherapy alone, or alongside temozolomide cycles in the chemotherapy-containing groups. The approximately 32 treated patients were approximately 60% male and around 40% female, with a mean age of approximately 40 years. Before enrollment, most patients had been given radiochemotherapy with temozolomide as standard therapy, while the rest had received either radiotherapy alone or temozolomide alone. Peripheral blood was drawn at six visits: V03 (baseline), V05, V07, V10, V12 and V13. For exploratory analyses, approximately 23 treated patients had longitudinal TCRB deep sequencing done wherever samples were available. Broader findings and caveats from the paper: The authors noted that analyses of patient blood samples could not be reproduced because of sample limitations. Vaccine-induced immune responses across multiple MHC alleles were detected in approximately 93% of patients. PBMC samples for TCRB deep sequencing were selected based on availability. No apparent relationship was observed between pseudoprogression and alterations in the top peripheral T cell clonotypes detected by TCRB sequencing.

The time point label, read with the paper, signifies: week 23, last vaccination. A 20-mer mutant IDH1 peptide at 300 micrograms in Montanide made up each vaccine dose, which was injected subcutaneously together with topical imiquimod. All donors had newly diagnosed IDH1-mutant astrocytomas of WHO grade 3 or 4 that showed loss of nuclear ATRX. The samples were drawn from NOA16, a multicentre, single-arm, open-label phase I trial in Germany that tested a mutant IDH1 peptide vaccine in humans for the first time. Genomic DNA for TCRB sequencing was extracted from EDTA blood using the DNeasy Blood and Tissue Kit. Clipping removes 8 bases from V and 4 bases from J, with 6 as the unmatched junction base count. The CDR3 holds 14 amino acids from the cysteine to the phenylalanine. Only the CDR3 DNA is retained, 42 bases long and in frame from the first base. The germline V gene (reference sequence) yields LNHDA for CDR1 and SQIVND for CDR2.

Preparation of the library involved the immunoSEQ multiplex PCR assay. Rearranged TCR beta chain sequences were amplified with the hsTCRB Kit following the manufacturer's protocol. An Illumina MiSeq was used to sequence the TCRB libraries. The paper's data handling went like this. Demultiplexing, trimming and gene mapping were performed with the kit vendor's proprietary platform. Entries here come from immuneACCESS through TCRdb and include only in-frame sequences with V and J called. Some clones fail to appear in such tables; in the studies checked, an unresolved V gene covers under half of the shortfall, and the cause of the remainder is unknown. V, J and clone size are those of that table, while D and trimming were read from the DNA. This sample holds roughly 36,000 clones; roughly 90% were observed only once. The ten largest make up over 2.5% of the sample. Remarks on this clone: Its antigen remains undetermined. Base qualities are not provided; no much larger clone lies one nucleotide away.

The sequence came from a man aged 35 to 55 with glioma. Here the sequenced sample was PBMCs, taken from a glioma patient whose treatment included an IDH1 peptide vaccine. The rearranged segments are TRBV19 and TRBJ1-4; TRBD1 matches 8 bases in the middle. The DNA is TGTGCCAGTTCTTCAGGGGGCAATAATGAAAAACTGTTTTTT. It specifies CASSSGGNNEKLFF.